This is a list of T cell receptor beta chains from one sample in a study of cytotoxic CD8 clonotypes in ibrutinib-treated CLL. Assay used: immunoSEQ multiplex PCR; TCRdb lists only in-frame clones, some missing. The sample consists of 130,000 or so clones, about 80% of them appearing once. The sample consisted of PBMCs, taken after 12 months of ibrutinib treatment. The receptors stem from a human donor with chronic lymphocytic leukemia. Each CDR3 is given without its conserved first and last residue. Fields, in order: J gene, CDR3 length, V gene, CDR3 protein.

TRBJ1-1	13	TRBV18	ASSPGTGANTEAF
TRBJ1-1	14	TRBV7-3	ASSLNPGTGNTEAF
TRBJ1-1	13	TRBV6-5	ASSKIGTGGTEAF
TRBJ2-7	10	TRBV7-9	ASSFNLPEQY
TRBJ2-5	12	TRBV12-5	ASGLGGKGETQY
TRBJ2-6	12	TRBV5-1	ASSSVAGANVLT
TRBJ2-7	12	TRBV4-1	ASSQREGAYEQY
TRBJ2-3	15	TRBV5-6	ASSGGGGGSGTDTQY
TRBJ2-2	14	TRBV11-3	ASSPSGNRDTGELF
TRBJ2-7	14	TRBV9	ASSATGAGKDYEQY
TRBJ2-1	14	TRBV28	ASSPRGGSSYNEQF
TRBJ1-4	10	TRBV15	ATSSFGEKLF
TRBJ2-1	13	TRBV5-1	ASSFTSGGASSML
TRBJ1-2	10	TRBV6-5	ASRQGGYGYT
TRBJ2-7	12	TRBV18	ASSPPGPSGEQY
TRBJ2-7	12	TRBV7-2	ASSLFRGGYEQY
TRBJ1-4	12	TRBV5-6	ASSNGPLNEKLF
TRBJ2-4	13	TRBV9	ASSVGPGFGDIQY
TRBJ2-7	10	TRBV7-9	ASEGSSYEQY
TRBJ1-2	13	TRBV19	ASNYETGFDYGYT
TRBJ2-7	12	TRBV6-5	ASSPTGGHNEQY
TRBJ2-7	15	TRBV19	ASSIRISGEITYEQY
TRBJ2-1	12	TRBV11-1	ASSTGLAGAEQF
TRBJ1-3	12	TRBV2	ASSDESSGNTIY
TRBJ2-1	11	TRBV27	ASSLTLVDEQF
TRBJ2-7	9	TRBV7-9	ASSLGNEQY
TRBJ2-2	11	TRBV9	ASSGEGARELF
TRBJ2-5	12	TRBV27	ASSLNADQETQY
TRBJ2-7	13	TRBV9	ASSVSSGGPYEQY
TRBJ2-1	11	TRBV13	ASSLGILNEQF
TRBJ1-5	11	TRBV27	ASSHHRNQPQH